This paragraph covers one T cell receptor beta chain sequence. The target antigen is unknown. Per germline, CDR1 KGHSH and CDR2 LQKENI. The CDR3 is 14 residues long. J gave up 2 bases and V 2 bases, and 3 bases lay outside the gene matches. Time point indicated: week 11, during vaccination. Each vaccine dose was 300 ug of mutant IDH1 20-mer peptide, with topical imiquimod. Method: immunoSEQ multiplex PCR; TCRdb's copy keeps in-frame clones and lacks some. This table has 110,000 or so clones, roughly 90% appearing once. This sample stems from a study of a mutant IDH1 vaccine in newly diagnosed glioma. Study-level background: Patients got radiotherapy, temozolomide, or both beforehand, and most got both. Study conclusions and caveats: Any relationship between pseudoprogression and changes in top peripheral T cell clonotypes seemed absent.

Sequenced here: PBMCs, sampled from a glioma patient whose treatment included an IDH1 peptide vaccine. The rearrangement uses TRBV18 and TRBJ2-7, with 7 bases matching TRBD2. The sequence came from a woman between 50 and 59 years old with glioma. The CDR3 nucleotides read TGTGCCAGCTCACCAACTAGCGCAGCCTACGAGCAGTACTTC. Its protein product is CASSPTSAAYEQYF.